One and the same sample provided the 24 T cell receptor beta chains below, sequenced in a study of T-cell memory formation after mild COVID-19. TCRdb reprocessed the 5' RACE reads with MiXCR, giving one entry per CDR3 protein. The sample shows more than 300,000 distinct CDR3 sequences, roughly an eighth of them seen only once. The sequenced sample consisted of PBMCs or a T cell subset sorted from them (not recorded which). The receptors were sampled from a man between 18 and 29 years old who had mild COVID-19 (a few samples of this study predate the infection). Cell type and time point are not known.

The genes are TRBV5-4 and TRBJ1-1; no firm D call. This CDR3 comprises 12 residues. From germline, CDR1 is SGHNT and CDR2 YYREEE (reference sequence). V was pared by 2 bases and J by 10 bases, with 12 bases between. The chain's CDR3 is CASSLLGGGAFF. In DNA, the CDR3 is TGTGCCAGCAGCTTATTAGGAGGAGGAGCTTTCTTT.

The chain employs TRBV5-1 and TRBJ2-7; TRBD1 or TRBD2 may be the D gene (5 bases each). Germline CDR1 SGHRS, CDR2 YFSETQ. V dropped 4 bases and J dropped 3 bases, with 14 bases sitting between them. The CDR3 length is 14 residues. The CDR3 region has the DNA TGCGCCAGCAGCCTCCGGGACGGGCTCTACGAGCAGTACTTC. It is translated as CASSLRDGLYEQYF.

This chain links TRBV13 with TRBJ2-7, with D possibly being TRBD2 (6 bases). The germline gives CDR1 PRHDT, CDR2 FYEKMQ (reference sequence). The CDR3 sequence is 14 residues long. Trimming took 6 bases from V and 7 from J, leaving 19 bases between them. CDR3 nucleotides: TGTGCCAGCAGTGTTCTCGGTCCAGGAGGGGAGCAGTACTTC. This codes for CASSVLGPGGEQYF.

The CDR3 protein is CASTGVIAGGPHNEQFF. CDR3 coding DNA: TGTGCCAGCACTGGGGTCATAGCGGGGGGGCCCCACAATGAGCAGTTCTTC. The chain combines TRBV5-4 with TRBJ2-1; 11 positions match TRBD2. The CDR3 is 17 amino acids. V was pared by 6 bases and J by 5 bases, with 13 bases of the junction left unmatched. Germline assignment: CDR1 SGHNT and CDR2 YYREEE (reference sequence).

V gene TRBV2 combines with J gene TRBJ2-5; D is unclear. V was clipped by 10 bases and J by 5 bases, with 11 bases between them. The CDR3 consists of 11 residues. Germline V lookup: CDR1 SNHLY, CDR2 FYNNEI. The CDR3 nucleotides are TGTGCCACCCTGTTTGTTGAGACCCAGTACTTC. It is translated as CATLFVETQYF.

The sample holds a few counts of this clonotype. This sequence joins TRBV24-1 and TRBJ2-2; D gene unclear. From germline, CDR1 is KGHDR and CDR2 SFDVKD. The V gene lost 4 bases and the J gene lost 1 base, with 3 bases spanning the gap. The CDR3 spans 13 residues. This chain's CDR3 is CATSEGNTGELFF. CDR3 DNA sequence: TGTGCCACCAGTGAAGGGAACACCGGGGAGCTGTTTTTT.

This clonotype occurred a few times. The chain has TRBV7-8 and TRBJ2-5, with D hard to call. Trimming cost V 1 base and J 2 bases, with 11 bases left between them. The germline gives CDR1 SGHVS, CDR2 FQNEAQ. The CDR3 totals 15 residues. CDR3 nucleotide sequence: TGTGCCAGCAGCTTAGGGATTGGTCAGCAAGAGACCCAGTACTTC. Translation gives CASSLGIGQQETQYF.

The chain employs TRBV5-5 and TRBJ2-7; no clear D gene. Trimming took off 0 bases at V and 9 bases at J, with 10 bases between the two ends. Germline V gene lookup returns CDR1 SGHKS and CDR2 YYEKEE (reference sequence). This CDR3 comprises 12 residues. The CDR3 spells CASSLGTPPQYV. CDR3 DNA sequence: TGTGCCAGCAGCTTGGGAACCCCTCCGCAGTACGTC.

The CDR3, as DNA: TGCGCCAGCCGACTAGCGGGGTACAATGAGCAGTTCTTC. Its protein is CASRLAGYNEQFF. The rearrangement links TRBV4-3 to TRBJ2-1; 11 nucleotides line up with TRBD2. V trimming: 8 bases; J trimming: 4 bases; junction bases outside the gene matches: 1. Germline assignment: CDR1 LGHNA and CDR2 YSLEER. This CDR3 has 13 residues.

The V call is TRBV12-3 or TRBV12-4, the J call TRBJ1-2, with 8 bases matching TRBD1. The CDR3 has 13 residues. The junction had 5 bases not matched to a gene; V was cut back by 3 bases and J by 8 bases. The CDR3 spells CASSLATGDGYTF. The CDR3 bases are TGTGCCAGCAGTTTGGCGACAGGGGACGGCTACACCTTC.

There are many counts of this clonotype. This sequence joins TRBV4-3 and TRBJ2-2; 7 nucleotides line up with TRBD1. J was trimmed by 1 base and V by 3 bases; bases with no gene match: 11. This CDR3 region has 18 residues. Germline-derived CDR1 and CDR2 are LGHNA and YSLEER. The CDR3: CASSQAPVGGLNTGELFF. The DNA of the CDR3 is TGCGCCAGCAGCCAGGCCCCGGTAGGGGGCCTGAACACCGGGGAGCTGTTTTTT.

V gene TRBV7-2 combines with J gene TRBJ2-7; 9 nucleotides agree with TRBD1. V gave up 5 bases and J gave up 2 bases; unmatched junction bases: 4. Germline V gene sequence: CDR1 SGHTA, CDR2 FQGNSA. The CDR3 consists of 14 residues. Written as DNA, the CDR3 is TGTGCCAGCAGCCGACAGGGGGTAACCTACGAGCAGTACTTC. It codes for CASSRQGVTYEQYF. Full variable domain (rest looked up from reference TRBV7-2 and TRBJ2-7): GAGVSQSPSNKVTEKGKDVELRCDPISGHTALYWYRQSLGQGLEFLIYFQGNSAPDKSGLPSDRFSAERTGGSVSTLTIQRTQQEDSAVYLCASSRQGVTYEQYFGPGTRLTVT.

The gene calls are TRBV11-2 and TRBJ1-5; no firm D call. Germline CDR1 reads SGHAT; CDR2 reads FQNNGV. This CDR3 region has 13 residues. Trimming cost V 0 bases and J 7 bases, with 7 bases left between them. The CDR3, as DNA: TGTGCCAGCAGCTTAGATTTCGAGCAGCCCCAGCATTTT. Translating it yields CASSLDFEQPQHF. Supplemented by reference TRBV11-2 and TRBJ1-5, the full variable domain reads EAGVAQSPRYKIIEKRQSVAFWCNPISGHATLYWYQQILGQGPKLLIQFQNNGVVDDSQLPKDRFSAERLKGVDSTLKIQPAKLEDSAVYLCASSLDFEQPQHFGDGTRLSIL.

This clonotype showed up just a few times. The chain recombines TRBV7-8 with TRBJ2-5; TRBD1 matches at 8 bases. V lost 4 bases to trimming and J lost 5 bases; unmatched junction nucleotides: 12. Per germline, CDR1 SGHVS and CDR2 FQNEAQ. CDR3 length: 16 amino acids. The CDR3 protein is CASSSAKTGDMETQYF. CDR3 DNA: TGTGCCAGCAGCTCCGCAAAGACAGGGGACATGGAGACCCAGTACTTC.

This clonotype was observed a handful of times. The V and J genes are TRBV4-3 and TRBJ2-3; 12 bases align to TRBD2. There are 16 residues in the CDR3. CDR1 LGHNA and CDR2 YSLEER come from the germline V gene. Trimming cost V 4 bases and J 0 bases; bases outside gene matches: 2. The CDR3 loop reads CASSRGLAGSTDTQYF. The CDR3 DNA reads TGCGCCAGCAGCCGAGGACTAGCGGGGAGCACAGATACGCAGTATTTT.

The genes are TRBV12-3 or TRBV12-4 and TRBJ1-4; 8 bases are shared with TRBD1. CDR3 length: 15 amino acids. Trimming cost V 5 bases and J 5 bases; bases outside gene matches: 7. The CDR3 DNA sequence: TGTGCCAGCAGTCCCCGGACAGGGTGGAATGAAAAACTGTTTTTT. This encodes CASSPRTGWNEKLFF.

This clonotype has only a few counts. The V gene is TRBV24-1, the J gene TRBJ2-2; tentatively, D is TRBD1 (5 bases). Trimming took 3 bases from V and 4 from J, leaving 8 bases between them. The CDR3 spans 14 residues. Germline V gives CDR1 KGHDR, CDR2 SFDVKD. Here the CDR3 DNA reads TGTGCCACCAGTGATATGACAGTCACCGGGGAGCTGTTTTTT. Translated: CATSDMTVTGELFF.

This clonotype was found many times. The CDR3 nucleotides are TGCGCCAGCAGCTTGGCCGAGAACCCATCGAGTACGCAGTATTTT. Protein: CASSLAENPSSTQYF. V is TRBV5-1 and J is TRBJ2-3; D is undetermined. The CDR3 has 15 residues. With 0 bases removed from V and 8 bases from J, the gap between germline ends came to 16 bases. Looked up from germline, CDR1 is SGHRS and CDR2 is YFSETQ.

The rearrangement joins TRBV13 to TRBJ2-4; weak D call: TRBD1 (6 bases). V was shortened by 5 bases and J by 8 bases, with 22 bases between the two germline ends. The CDR3 contains 16 residues. Germline V gene lookup returns CDR1 PRHDT and CDR2 FYEKMQ (reference sequence). DNA for the CDR3: TGTGCCAGCAGCCCGTCCCCCCAAGGGGCAGGGGACATTCAGTACTTC. Protein product: CASSPSPQGAGDIQYF.

This clonotype was counted a few times. The chain recombines TRBV27 with TRBJ1-6; tentatively, D is TRBD1 (5 bases). The CDR3 is made up of 14 amino acids. Germline V lookup: CDR1 MNHEY, CDR2 SMNVEV (reference sequence). V was pared by 7 bases and J by 10 bases, with 17 bases between. CDR3 DNA sequence: TGTGCCAGCAAAACCGGGGAGGGGTGGTCACCCCTCCACTTT. Its translation is CASKTGEGWSPLHF.

J is TRBJ2-1 and V is TRBV15, with TRBD2 matching over 12 bases. The ends lost 0 bases at V and 7 bases at J; junction bases unmatched: 22. Per the germline V gene, CDR1 is LNHNV and CDR2 is YYDKDF (reference sequence). The CDR3 totals 22 residues. The CDR3 loop reads CATSRDAPGSSGRGDGENEQFF. CDR3 sequence (DNA): TGTGCCACCAGCAGAGATGCGCCCGGGTCTAGCGGGAGGGGGGATGGTGAGAATGAGCAGTTCTTC. Complete variable domain (other parts from reference TRBV15 and TRBJ2-1): DAMVIQNPRYQVTQFGKPVTLSCSQTLNHNVMYWYQQKSSQAPKLLFHYYDKDFNNEADTPDNFQSRRPNTSFCFLDIRSPGLGDTAMYLCATSRDAPGSSGRGDGENEQFFGPGTRLTVL.

This chain connects TRBV7-2 to TRBJ2-3, with TRBD1 as a possible D gene (6 bases). The V end was cut by 5 bases, the J end by 1 base, with 13 bases between. Germline CDR1 and CDR2: SGHTA and FQGNSA. The CDR3 length is 15 residues. CDR3 in amino acids: CASSLQGLGTDTQYF. In nucleotides, the CDR3 is TGTGCCAGCAGCCTCCAGGGGCTCGGCACAGATACGCAGTATTTT.

The chain couples TRBV29-1 to TRBJ1-1, with D unresolved. With 0 bases removed from V and 4 bases from J, the gap between germline ends came to 15 bases. There are 15 residues in the CDR3. CDR1 is SQVTM, CDR2 ANQGSEA, per germline. The CDR3 reads CSVEDRSDYSTEAFF. The CDR3 region has the DNA TGCAGCGTTGAAGATCGATCCGATTATTCCACTGAAGCTTTCTTT.

The chain couples TRBV9 to TRBJ2-3; 8 bases line up with TRBD1. The CDR3 loop spans 16 amino acids. Germline V gene sequence: CDR1 SGDLS, CDR2 YYNGEE. V shed 4 bases and J 4 bases; nucleotides not matched to a gene: 11. The CDR3 DNA is TGTGCCAGCAGCCCCTTGGGCCAGGGGGCCCCAGATACGCAGTATTTT. Translating it yields CASSPLGQGAPDTQYF.